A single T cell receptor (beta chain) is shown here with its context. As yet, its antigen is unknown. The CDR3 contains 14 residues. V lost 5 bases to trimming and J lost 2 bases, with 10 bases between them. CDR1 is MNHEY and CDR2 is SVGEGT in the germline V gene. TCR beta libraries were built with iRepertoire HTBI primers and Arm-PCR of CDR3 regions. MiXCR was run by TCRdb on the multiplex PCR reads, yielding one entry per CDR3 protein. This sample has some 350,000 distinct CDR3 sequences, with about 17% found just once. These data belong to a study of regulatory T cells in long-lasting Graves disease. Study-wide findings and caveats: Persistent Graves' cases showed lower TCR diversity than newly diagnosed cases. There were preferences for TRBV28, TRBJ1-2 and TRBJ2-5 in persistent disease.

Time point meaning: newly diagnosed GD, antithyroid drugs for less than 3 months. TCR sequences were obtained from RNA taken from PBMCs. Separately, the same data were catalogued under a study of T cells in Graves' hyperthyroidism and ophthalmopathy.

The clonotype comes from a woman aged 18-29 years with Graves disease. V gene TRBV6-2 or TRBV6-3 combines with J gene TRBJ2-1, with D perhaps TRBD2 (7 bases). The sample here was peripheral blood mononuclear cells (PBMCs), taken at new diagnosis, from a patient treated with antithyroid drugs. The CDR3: CASSGGGPYNEQFF. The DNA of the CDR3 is TGTGCCAGCAGTGGGGGGGGCCCCTACAATGAGCAGTTCTTC.